The T cell receptor beta chain described here comes from a study of blood T cell repertoires in COVID-19. Clones were sequenced by immunoSEQ multiplex PCR, and TCRdb holds only the in-frame ones, with some missing. The profile covers 250,000 or so clones, with 85% to 90% appearing a single time and about 1.5% taken by the ten largest. Germline V gene lookup returns CDR1 MDHEN and CDR2 SYDVKM. V dropped 4 bases and J dropped 3; count of bases not matched to a gene: 19. The CDR3 runs to 20 residues. Participants were aged roughly 18 to 90 years, lived in 24 US areas, and enrolled virtually. Which cohort a participant joined came from the clinical history participants gave.

The specimen was PBMCs or T cells enriched from blood (not recorded which). This sequence joins TRBV28 and TRBJ1-4; TRBD1 matches at 8 bases. The sequence was obtained from a woman between 45 and 60 years old who had recovered from COVID-19. CDR3 coding DNA: TGTGCCAGCAGTTACCGCCCTTACGGACAGGGTAGATCACCTAATGAAAAACTGTTTTTT. Translated, it gives CASSYRPYGQGRSPNEKLFF. Based on the CDR3 plus reference TRBV28 and TRBJ1-4, the full variable domain is DVKVTQSSRYLVKRTGEKVFLECVQDMDHENMFWYRQDPGLGLRLIYFSYDVKMKEKGDIPEGYSVSREKKERFSLILESASTNQTSMYLCASSYRPYGQGRSPNEKLFFGSGTQLSVL.